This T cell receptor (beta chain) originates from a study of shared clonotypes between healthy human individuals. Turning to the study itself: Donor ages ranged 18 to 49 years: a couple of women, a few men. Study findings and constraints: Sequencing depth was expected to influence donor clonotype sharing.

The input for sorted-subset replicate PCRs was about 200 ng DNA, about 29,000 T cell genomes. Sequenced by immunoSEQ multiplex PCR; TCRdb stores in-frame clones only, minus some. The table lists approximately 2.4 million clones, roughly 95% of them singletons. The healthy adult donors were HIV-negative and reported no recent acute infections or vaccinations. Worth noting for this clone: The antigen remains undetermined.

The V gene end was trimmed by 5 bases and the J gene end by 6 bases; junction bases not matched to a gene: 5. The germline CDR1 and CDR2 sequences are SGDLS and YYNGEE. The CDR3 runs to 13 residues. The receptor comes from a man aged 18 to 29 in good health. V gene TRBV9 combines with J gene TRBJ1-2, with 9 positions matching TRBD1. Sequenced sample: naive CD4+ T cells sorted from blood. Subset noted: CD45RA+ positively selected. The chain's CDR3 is CASSRDRDNGYTF. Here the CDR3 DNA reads TGTGCCAGCAGTCGGGACAGGGATAATGGCTACACCTTC.